This T cell receptor beta chain was sequenced during a study of T-cell memory formation after mild COVID-19. As to this clonotype: Its antigen remains unidentified.

General study points: Memory cells collected pre-infection included some clones that later responded, suggesting cross-reactive memory joined. Clones contracting over day 15 to 85 were CD4/CD8 balanced, with later expanders leaning CD4+. Contracting CD4+ clones sat mainly in CM and EM; CD8+ in EMRA.

TCRdb called the 5' RACE reads again in MiXCR, with one record for every CDR3 protein. The data show about 470,000 distinct CDR3 sequences, over 15% seen once. The CDR3 loop spans 16 amino acids. Per germline, CDR1 SGDLS and CDR2 YYNGEE. After removal of 4 bases from V and 4 bases from J, the junction contained 9 bases not matched to a gene. Sequences were obtained from PBMCs or a T cell subset sorted from them (not recorded which). This chain uses TRBV9 with TRBJ2-3, with TRBD2 matching over 10 bases. The TCR comes from an adult woman who had mild COVID-19 (a few samples of this study predate the infection). Cell type and time point are not known. This CDR3 is CASSIQGLAMADTQYF. CDR3 sequence (DNA): TGTGCCAGCAGCATTCAGGGACTAGCGATGGCAGATACGCAGTATTTT.